A selection of T cell receptor beta chains follows, all from one sample in a study of shared clonotypes between healthy human individuals. The method was immunoSEQ multiplex PCR; TCRdb's version includes in-frame clones alone and lacks a portion of them. In the table there are 2.5 million or so clones, more than 90% of which are singletons. Specimen: naive CD4+ T cells sorted from blood. Receptors originate from a young man in good health. The CDR3 runs from the conserved cysteine through the conserved F or W. The order of the fields is CDR3 protein, CDR3 DNA, clone size, V gene, D gene, J gene. The D gene is left open where the match is weak. Only some rows state a clone size, as once, few, many or a class for expanded clones.

CDR3aa: CASSLRTFSSTDTQYF; CDR3nt: TGTGCCAGCAGCCTCCGGACGTTCTCTAGCACAGATACGCAGTATTTT; abundance: .; v_gene: TRBV9; d_gene: .; j_gene: TRBJ2-3
CDR3aa: CASSFREEAFF; CDR3nt: TGTGCCAGCAGTTTCCGGGAAGAAGCTTTCTTT; abundance: .; v_gene: TRBV27; d_gene: .; j_gene: TRBJ1-1
CDR3aa: CASRERIMGGYEEQYF; CDR3nt: TGTGCCAGCAGGGAAAGAATAATGGGGGGATACGAAGAGCAGTACTTC; abundance: .; v_gene: TRBV6-1; d_gene: .; j_gene: TRBJ2-7
CDR3aa: CASSRFAQVVYNEQFF; CDR3nt: TGCGCCAGCAGCCGATTTGCCCAAGTGGTTTACAATGAGCAGTTCTTC; abundance: .; v_gene: TRBV4-1; d_gene: .; j_gene: TRBJ2-1
CDR3aa: CAWSTQSNIQYF; CDR3nt: TGTGCCTGGAGTACTCAGTCGAACATTCAGTACTTC; abundance: .; v_gene: TRBV30; d_gene: .; j_gene: TRBJ2-4
CDR3aa: CASSFLPQGSNQPQHF; CDR3nt: TGTGCCAGCAGTTTCCTCCCACAGGGGAGCAATCAGCCCCAGCATTTT; abundance: .; v_gene: TRBV27; d_gene: TRBD1; j_gene: TRBJ1-5
CDR3aa: CATYRGVNQPQHF; CDR3nt: TGTGCCACGTACCGGGGGGTCAATCAGCCCCAGCATTTT; abundance: few; v_gene: TRBV28; d_gene: .; j_gene: TRBJ1-5
CDR3aa: CASSSGGLQSKAFF; CDR3nt: TGTGCCAGCAGTTCCGGGGGCCTCCAGTCAAAAGCTTTCTTT; abundance: .; v_gene: TRBV27; d_gene: .; j_gene: TRBJ1-1
CDR3aa: CASSGDRIRSEKLFF; CDR3nt: TGTGCCAGTAGTGGGGACCGTATAAGATCGGAAAAACTGTTTTTT; abundance: few; v_gene: TRBV19; d_gene: .; j_gene: TRBJ1-4
CDR3aa: CASSLGQGIQETQYF; CDR3nt: TGTGCCAGCAGCCTAGGACAGGGAATCCAAGAGACCCAGTACTTC; abundance: .; v_gene: TRBV5-6; d_gene: TRBD1; j_gene: TRBJ2-5
CDR3aa: CASSNRDYEQYF; CDR3nt: TGTGCCAGCAGCAACAGGGACTACGAGCAGTACTTC; abundance: once; v_gene: TRBV5-4; d_gene: .; j_gene: TRBJ2-7
CDR3aa: CASSSGLAGGEQYF; CDR3nt: TGTGCCAGCAGCTCCGGACTAGCGGGAGGCGAGCAGTACTTC; abundance: .; v_gene: TRBV7-2; d_gene: TRBD2; j_gene: TRBJ2-7
CDR3aa: CASRRTSGIYEQYF; CDR3nt: TGTGCCAGTAGGAGGACTAGCGGGATCTACGAGCAGTACTTC; abundance: .; v_gene: TRBV19; d_gene: TRBD2; j_gene: TRBJ2-7
CDR3aa: CASSKEDTYEQYF; CDR3nt: TGTGCCAGCAGCAAAGAGGATACCTACGAGCAGTACTTC; abundance: .; v_gene: TRBV21-1; d_gene: .; j_gene: TRBJ2-7
CDR3aa: CASSQAYTGELFF; CDR3nt: TGCGCCAGCAGCCAAGCCTACACCGGGGAGCTGTTTTTT; abundance: few; v_gene: TRBV4-1; d_gene: .; j_gene: TRBJ2-2
CDR3aa: CASSSTTSSYEQYF; CDR3nt: TGTGCCAGCAGCTCGACGACAAGTTCCTACGAGCAGTACTTC; abundance: once; v_gene: TRBV5-6; d_gene: .; j_gene: TRBJ2-7
CDR3aa: CASSPTSGSSEQYF; CDR3nt: TGTGCCAGCAGCCCCACTAGCGGGAGTTCCGAGCAGTACTTC; abundance: .; v_gene: TRBV11-2; d_gene: TRBD2; j_gene: TRBJ2-7
CDR3aa: CASSQTGAWGPTYEQYF; CDR3nt: TGCGCCAGCAGCCAGACAGGAGCTTGGGGCCCAACCTACGAGCAGTACTTC; abundance: .; v_gene: TRBV4-1; d_gene: .; j_gene: TRBJ2-7
CDR3aa: CSVRPQRIQETQYF; CDR3nt: TGCAGCGTTAGGCCACAGAGGATTCAAGAGACCCAGTACTTC; abundance: .; v_gene: TRBV29-1; d_gene: .; j_gene: TRBJ2-5
CDR3aa: CASSLDYTDTQYF; CDR3nt: TGTGCCAGCTCACTAGACTACACAGATACGCAGTATTTT; abundance: .; v_gene: TRBV18; d_gene: .; j_gene: TRBJ2-3
CDR3aa: CASSLGTSYQETQYF; CDR3nt: TGCGCCAGCAGCTTGGGGACTAGCTACCAAGAGACCCAGTACTTC; abundance: .; v_gene: TRBV5-1; d_gene: TRBD2; j_gene: TRBJ2-5
CDR3aa: CASSPRTSRGTEAFF; CDR3nt: TGTGCCAGTAGTCCACGGACTTCTCGGGGGACTGAAGCTTTCTTT; abundance: .; v_gene: TRBV19; d_gene: .; j_gene: TRBJ1-1
CDR3aa: CASSQDPGLAGASNTGELFF; CDR3nt: TGCGCCAGCAGCCAAGATCCTGGACTAGCGGGAGCATCGAACACCGGGGAGCTGTTTTTT; abundance: .; v_gene: TRBV4-1; d_gene: TRBD2; j_gene: TRBJ2-2
CDR3aa: CASTPPPSSGNTIYF; CDR3nt: TGTGCCAGCACCCCACCCCCTTCCTCTGGAAACACCATATATTTT; abundance: .; v_gene: TRBV28; d_gene: .; j_gene: TRBJ1-3
CDR3aa: CASSTNIEGPYEQYF; CDR3nt: TGTGCCAGCAGCACCAATATTGAGGGGCCCTACGAGCAGTACTTC; abundance: .; v_gene: TRBV9; d_gene: .; j_gene: TRBJ2-7
CDR3aa: CASSASPGQGFGNTIYF; CDR3nt: TGTGCCAGTTCTGCAAGTCCGGGACAGGGATTTGGAAACACCATATATTTT; abundance: .; v_gene: TRBV19; d_gene: TRBD1; j_gene: TRBJ1-3
CDR3aa: CASRPLAGFTGELFF; CDR3nt: TGTGCCAGCAGACCACTAGCGGGGTTCACCGGGGAGCTGTTTTTT; abundance: .; v_gene: TRBV6-6; d_gene: TRBD2; j_gene: TRBJ2-2
CDR3aa: CAWNHTPLTGGGHQPQHF; CDR3nt: TGTGCCTGGAATCACACGCCCTTAACAGGGGGCGGTCATCAGCCCCAGCATTTT; abundance: .; v_gene: TRBV30; d_gene: TRBD1; j_gene: TRBJ1-5
CDR3aa: CASSLEGGGRTDTQYF; CDR3nt: TGTGCCAGCAGTTTAGAAGGCGGGGGGCGCACAGATACGCAGTATTTT; abundance: .; v_gene: TRBV27; d_gene: TRBD2; j_gene: TRBJ2-3